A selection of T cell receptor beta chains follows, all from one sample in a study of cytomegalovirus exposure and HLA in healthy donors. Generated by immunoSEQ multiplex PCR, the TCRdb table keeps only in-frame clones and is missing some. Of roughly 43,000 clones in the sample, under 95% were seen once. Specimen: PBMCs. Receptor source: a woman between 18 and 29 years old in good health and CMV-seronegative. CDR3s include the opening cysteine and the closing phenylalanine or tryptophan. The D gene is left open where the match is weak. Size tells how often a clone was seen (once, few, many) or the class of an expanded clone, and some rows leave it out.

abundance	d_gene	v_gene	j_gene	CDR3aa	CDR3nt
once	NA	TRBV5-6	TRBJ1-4	CASSLNTRNEKLFF	TGTGCCAGCAGCTTGAATACGCGAAATGAAAAACTGTTTTTT
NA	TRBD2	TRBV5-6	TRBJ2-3	CASSLEGSGVSTDTQYF	TGTGCCAGCAGCTTGGAAGGTAGCGGGGTTAGCACAGATACGCAGTATTTT
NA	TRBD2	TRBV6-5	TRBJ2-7	CASSWRLAGGGYEQYF	TGTGCCAGCAGTTGGAGACTAGCGGGAGGAGGGTACGAGCAGTACTTC
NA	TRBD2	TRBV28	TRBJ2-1	CASSQNSGRTYNEQFF	TGTGCCAGCAGTCAAAATAGCGGGAGGACCTACAATGAGCAGTTCTTC
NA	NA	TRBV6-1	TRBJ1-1	CASKTGMNTEAFF	TGTGCCAGCAAAACAGGTATGAACACTGAAGCTTTCTTT
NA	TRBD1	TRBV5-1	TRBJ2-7	CASSVIPGQDNEQYF	TGCGCCAGCAGCGTAATTCCGGGACAGGACAACGAGCAGTACTTC
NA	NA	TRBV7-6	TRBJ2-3	CASSPLGGRQDTQYF	TGTGCCAGCAGCCCCTTGGGGGGGCGGCAAGATACGCAGTATTTT
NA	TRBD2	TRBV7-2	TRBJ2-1	CASSPDGLAGAYEQFF	TGTGCCAGCAGCCCCGACGGACTAGCGGGGGCATATGAGCAGTTCTTC
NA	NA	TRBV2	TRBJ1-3	CASSPTSSGNTIYF	TGTGCCAGCAGTCCGACAAGCTCTGGAAACACCATATATTTT
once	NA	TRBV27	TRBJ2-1	CASSLSRDNEQFF	TGTGCCAGCAGTTTATCGAGGGACAATGAGCAGTTCTTC
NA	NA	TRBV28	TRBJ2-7	CASSLYETYEQYF	TGTGCCAGCAGTTTGTACGAGACCTACGAGCAGTACTTC
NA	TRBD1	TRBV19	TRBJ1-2	CASMGGQNYGYTF	TGTGCCAGTATGGGGGGACAGAACTATGGCTACACCTTC
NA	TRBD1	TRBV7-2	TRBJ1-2	CASSLNGQGAWGYTF	TGTGCCAGCAGCTTAAACGGACAGGGGGCGTGGGGCTACACCTTC
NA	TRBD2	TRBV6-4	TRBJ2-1	CASSALPGLAGGEQFF	TGTGCCAGCAGTGCCCTTCCGGGACTAGCGGGAGGCGAGCAGTTCTTC
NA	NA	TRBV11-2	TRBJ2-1	CASSFVFGSYNEQFF	TGTGCCAGCAGCTTCGTTTTCGGCTCCTACAATGAGCAGTTCTTC
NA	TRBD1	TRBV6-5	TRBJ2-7	CASSYSADRGQEQYF	TGTGCCAGCAGTTACTCAGCGGACAGGGGGCAAGAGCAGTACTTC
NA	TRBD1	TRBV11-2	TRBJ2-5	CASSFSDRTRETQYF	TGTGCCAGCAGCTTCTCGGACAGGACGAGAGAGACCCAGTACTTC
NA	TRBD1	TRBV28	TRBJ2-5	CASSSADRGWTQYF	TGTGCCAGCAGTTCCGCAGACAGGGGCTGGACCCAGTACTTC
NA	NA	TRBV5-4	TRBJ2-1	CASRTGTGSYNEQFF	TGTGCCAGCAGGACGGGGACTGGCTCCTACAATGAGCAGTTCTTC
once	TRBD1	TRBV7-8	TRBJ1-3	CASSSLPGQGAVANTIYF	TGTGCCAGCAGCTCTCTTCCGGGACAGGGGGCCGTCGCAAACACCATATATTTT
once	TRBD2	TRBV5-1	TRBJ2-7	CASSLAGTTYEQYF	TGCGCCAGCAGCTTGGCCGGGACTACCTACGAGCAGTACTTC
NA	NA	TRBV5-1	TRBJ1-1	CASSLGGGSSEAFF	TGCGCCAGCAGCTTGGGGGGAGGGAGTTCTGAAGCTTTCTTT
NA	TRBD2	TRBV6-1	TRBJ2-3	CASSELLAGGDTQYF	TGTGCCAGCAGCGAACTGCTAGCGGGGGGGGATACGCAGTATTTT
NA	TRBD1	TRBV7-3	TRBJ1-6	CASSILTGEDYNSPLHF	TGTGCCAGCAGCATACTAACAGGGGAGGACTATAATTCACCCCTCCACTTT
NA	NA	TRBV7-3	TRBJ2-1	CASSEEDEQFF	TGTGCCAGCAGCGAAGAGGATGAGCAGTTCTTC
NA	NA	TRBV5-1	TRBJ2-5	CASSLSGRPIQETQYF	TGCGCCAGCAGCTTATCGGGAAGGCCTATACAAGAGACCCAGTACTTC
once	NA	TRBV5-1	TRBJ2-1	CASSSPGSYNEQFF	TGCGCCAGCAGCTCCCCAGGTTCCTACAATGAGCAGTTCTTC
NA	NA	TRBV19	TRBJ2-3	CASNLGVNTDTQYF	TGTGCCAGTAACTTGGGCGTTAACACAGATACGCAGTATTTT
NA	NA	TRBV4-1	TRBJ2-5	CASSQDIQRGRGKETQYF	TGCGCCAGCAGCCAAGATATTCAACGTGGCAGGGGTAAAGAGACCCAGTACTTC